The 5 T cell receptor beta chains given below trace back to one sample, sequenced in a study of shared clonotypes between healthy human individuals. Terminally differentiated effector memory CD45RA+ cells were excluded by CCR7 positive selection of CD45RO-negative cells. Sequencing used immunoSEQ multiplex PCR; TCRdb keeps in-frame clones, though not all of them. Here the sample spans about 2.2 million clones, 93% being singletons. Sequencing was performed on naive CD8+ T cells from PBMCs. These receptors all come from a man aged 18-30 years in good health. Some clones in this sample may be carry-over from other donors' samples.

The V call is TRBV5-6, the J call TRBJ2-7; D might be TRBD2 (6 bases). Trimming cost V 1 base and J 3 bases, with 14 bases left between them. From germline, CDR1 is SGHDT and CDR2 YYEEEE. This CDR3 is built from 15 residues. CDR3 in DNA: TGTGCCAGCAGCTTGAGGGCCGGGGACTTCTACGAGCAGTACTTC. As protein: CASSLRAGDFYEQYF.

This clone is a singleton in its sample. The genes are TRBV7-9 and TRBJ2-4; a weak D match, TRBD1 (6 bases). This CDR3 has 14 amino acids. The germline gives CDR1 SEHNR, CDR2 FQNEAQ (reference sequence). Trimming shortened V by 7 bases and J by 6 bases, and 16 bases separated the two germline ends. The CDR3 DNA is TGTGCCAGCATGGTTGCCAGGGGATTAAACATTCAGTACTTC. This sequence encodes CASMVARGLNIQYF.

The rearrangement links TRBV13 to TRBJ2-1; D is unclear. This CDR3 is 13 amino acids long. CDR1 and CDR2 (germline): PRHDT, FYEKMQ (reference sequence). V lost 5 bases and J 8 bases, leaving 13 bases between the germline ends. In DNA, the CDR3 is TGTGCCAGCAGCCCAAACCTCGCGGATGAGCAGTTCTTC. This sequence encodes CASSPNLADEQFF.

This clone has just one count. V gene TRBV7-6 combines with J gene TRBJ2-7, with D maybe TRBD1 (6 bases). V lost 5 bases to trimming and J lost 1 base, with 18 bases between them. Germline-derived CDR1 and CDR2 are SGHVS and FNYEAQ. The CDR3 has 16 residues. As DNA, the CDR3 is TGTGCCAGCAGCCCGAATAACAGGGCGTCGTCCTACGAGCAGTACTTC. Its protein product is CASSPNNRASSYEQYF.

The CDR3 sequence: CASSQDRQAGELFF. Here the CDR3 DNA reads TGCGCCAGCAGCCAAGATAGGCAGGCCGGGGAGCTGTTTTTT. This chain connects TRBV4-3 to TRBJ2-2; the D is unclear. CDR1 and CDR2 from the germline V gene are LGHNA and YSLEER. Trimming took 0 bases from V and 6 from J, leaving 8 bases between them. This CDR3 contains 14 residues.